The text below deals with one T cell receptor (beta chain). A second 7 to 11 cycle PCR used barcoded and J-beta primers. TCRdb re-called the 5' RACE reads with MiXCR, one entry per CDR3 protein. The sample contains around 1,800,000 distinct CDR3 sequences, 30% to 40% of which appear only once. This record comes from a study of blood T cells in healthy people across ages. CDR1 SQVTM and CDR2 ANQGSEA come from the germline V gene. The CDR3 has 15 amino acids. Trimming left V 1 base short and J 5 bases short, with 15 bases between. V usage is TRBV29-1 and J usage is TRBJ2-1; D gene unclear. This clonotype was obtained from a human donor in good health. The source material was blood. Written as DNA, the CDR3 is TGCAGCGTTGAAGGCACCTCGAGGTCCAACAATGAGCAGTTCTTC. Its translation: CSVEGTSRSNNEQFF.